The clone carrying this T cell receptor (beta chain) has at least ten counts. Its antigen is as yet unknown. This specimen belongs to a study of CD8 T cells in ankylosing spondylitis. One entry per CDR3 protein, called by TCRdb with MiXCR from the 5' RACE reads. The data show 450,000 to 550,000 distinct CDR3 sequences, with approximately 5% seen just once and roughly 3.5% held by the top ten. Notes on the study in general: Made up of about eight highly homologous variants, a TCR beta motif appeared characteristic of ankylosing spondylitis blood.

This TCR came from a male donor with ankylosing spondylitis. The sample taken for sequencing was blood, either unsorted or a sorted T cell fraction (not recorded which).

CDR3 region: CASSSGSGDSSYNEQFF. CDR3 in DNA: TGTGCCAGCAGCTCTGGTAGCGGGGACAGCTCCTACAATGAGCAGTTCTTC. V usage is TRBV7-3 and J usage is TRBJ2-1, with a possible D match to TRBD2 (8 bases). Trimming shortened V by 4 bases and J by 0 bases, and 16 bases separated the two germline ends. The CDR3 consists of 17 residues. The V gene's germline CDR1 is SGHTA and CDR2 FQGTGA.